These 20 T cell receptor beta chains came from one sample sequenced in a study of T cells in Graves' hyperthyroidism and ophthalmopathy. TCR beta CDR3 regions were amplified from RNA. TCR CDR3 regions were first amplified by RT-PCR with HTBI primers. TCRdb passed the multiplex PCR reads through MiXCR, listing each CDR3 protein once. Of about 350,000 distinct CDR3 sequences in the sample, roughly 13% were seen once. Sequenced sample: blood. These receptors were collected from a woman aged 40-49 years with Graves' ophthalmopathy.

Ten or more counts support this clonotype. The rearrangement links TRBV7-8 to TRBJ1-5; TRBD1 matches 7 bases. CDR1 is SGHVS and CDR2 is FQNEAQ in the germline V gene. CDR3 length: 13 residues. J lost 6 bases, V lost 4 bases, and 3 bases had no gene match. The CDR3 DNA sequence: TGTGCCAGCAGCTCACAGGGGTCTCAGCCCCAGCATTTT. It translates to CASSSQGSQPQHF.

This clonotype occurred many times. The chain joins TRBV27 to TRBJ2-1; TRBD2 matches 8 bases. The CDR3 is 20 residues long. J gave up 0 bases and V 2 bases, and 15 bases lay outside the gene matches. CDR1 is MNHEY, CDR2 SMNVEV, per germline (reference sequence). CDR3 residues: CASSLIGTSSLPGSYNEQFF. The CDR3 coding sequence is TGTGCCAGCAGTTTAATAGGGACTAGTTCTCTTCCCGGCTCCTACAATGAGCAGTTCTTC.

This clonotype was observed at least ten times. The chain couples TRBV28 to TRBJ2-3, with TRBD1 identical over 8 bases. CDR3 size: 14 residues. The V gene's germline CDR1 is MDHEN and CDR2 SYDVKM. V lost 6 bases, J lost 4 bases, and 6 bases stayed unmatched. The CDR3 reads CASSPTGGADTQYF. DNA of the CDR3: TGTGCCAGCAGCCCCACAGGGGGTGCAGATACGCAGTATTTT.

The CDR3 nucleotides read TGCAGTGCTACCGGCAGGACTAGCGGAGGGACCGTGAGGGAGCAGTACTTC. It is translated as CSATGRTSGGTVREQYF. This chain connects TRBV20-1 to TRBJ2-7, with 10 nucleotides matching TRBD2. The germline V gene has CDR1 DFQATT and CDR2 SNEGSKA (reference sequence). The length of the CDR3 is 17 residues. Unmatched junction bases numbered 19, after V lost 4 bases and J lost 7 bases.

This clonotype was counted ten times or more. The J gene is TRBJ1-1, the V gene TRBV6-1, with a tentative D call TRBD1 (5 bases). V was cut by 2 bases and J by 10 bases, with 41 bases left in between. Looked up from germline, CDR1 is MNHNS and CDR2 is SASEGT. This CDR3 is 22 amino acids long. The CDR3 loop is CASSESGGRAFGIGTRGWTAFF. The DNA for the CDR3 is TGTGCCAGCAGTGAATCGGGGGGTCGGGCTTTCGGGATTGGAACCCGGGGGTGGACAGCTTTCTTT.

DNA for the CDR3: TGTGCCACCAAATTCGGGTTCGAAACAGATACGCAGTATTTT. Its protein is CATKFGFETDTQYF. This chain connects TRBV15 to TRBJ2-3; D gene unclear. The germline V gene has CDR1 LNHNV and CDR2 YYDKDF (reference sequence). The CDR3 consists of 14 residues. V was clipped by 7 bases and J by 3 bases, with 14 bases between them.

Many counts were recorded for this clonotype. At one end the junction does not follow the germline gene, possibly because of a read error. This chain's CDR3 is CASSFSWGIDF. CDR3 bases: TGTGCCAGCAGTTTCTCGTGGGGGATTGACTTC. J is TRBJ2-5 and V is TRBV28; D possibly matches TRBD1 or TRBD2 (5 bases each). Germline-derived CDR1 and CDR2 are MDHEN and SYDVKM. The CDR3 has 11 residues.

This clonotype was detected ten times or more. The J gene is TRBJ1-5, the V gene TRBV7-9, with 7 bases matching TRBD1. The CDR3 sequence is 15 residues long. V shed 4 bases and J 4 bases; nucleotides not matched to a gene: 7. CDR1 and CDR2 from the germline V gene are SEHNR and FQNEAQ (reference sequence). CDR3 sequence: CASSSTGVRNQPQHF. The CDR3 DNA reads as TGTGCCAGCAGCTCAACAGGGGTTAGGAATCAGCCCCAGCATTTT.

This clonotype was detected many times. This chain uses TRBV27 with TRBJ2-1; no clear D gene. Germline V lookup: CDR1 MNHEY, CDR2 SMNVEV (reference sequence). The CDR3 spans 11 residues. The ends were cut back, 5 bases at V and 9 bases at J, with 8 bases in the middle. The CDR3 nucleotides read TGTGCCAGCAGTACCAGGAGTGAGCAGTTCTTC. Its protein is CASSTRSEQFF.

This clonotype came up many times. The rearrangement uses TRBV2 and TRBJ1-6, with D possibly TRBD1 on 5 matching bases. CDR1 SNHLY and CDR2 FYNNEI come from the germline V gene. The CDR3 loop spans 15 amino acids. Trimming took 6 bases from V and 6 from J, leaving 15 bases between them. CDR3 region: CASRPGTGRNSPLHF. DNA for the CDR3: TGTGCCAGCAGGCCCGGGACGGGACGTAATTCACCCCTCCACTTT.

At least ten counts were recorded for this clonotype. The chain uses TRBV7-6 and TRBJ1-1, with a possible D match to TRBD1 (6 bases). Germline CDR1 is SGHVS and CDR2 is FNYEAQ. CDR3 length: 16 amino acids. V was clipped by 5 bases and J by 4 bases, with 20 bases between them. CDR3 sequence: CASSLQGLGLGTEAFF. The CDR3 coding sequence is TGTGCCAGCAGCCTTCAGGGGCTCGGTTTGGGCACTGAAGCTTTCTTT.

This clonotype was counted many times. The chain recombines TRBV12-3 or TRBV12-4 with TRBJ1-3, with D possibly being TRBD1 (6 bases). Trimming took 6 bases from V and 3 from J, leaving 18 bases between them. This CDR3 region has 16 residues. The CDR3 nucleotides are TGTGCCAGCAGCCGCTGGGGGGGGGCTGGTGGAAACACCATATATTTT. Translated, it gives CASSRWGGAGGNTIYF.

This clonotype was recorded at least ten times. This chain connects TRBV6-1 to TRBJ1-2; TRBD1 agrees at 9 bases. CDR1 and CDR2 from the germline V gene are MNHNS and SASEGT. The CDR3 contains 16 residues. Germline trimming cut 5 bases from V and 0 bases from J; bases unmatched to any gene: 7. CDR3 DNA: TGTGCCAGCAGTCCGGGACAGGGACTCTCTAACTATGGCTACACCTTC. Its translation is CASSPGQGLSNYGYTF.

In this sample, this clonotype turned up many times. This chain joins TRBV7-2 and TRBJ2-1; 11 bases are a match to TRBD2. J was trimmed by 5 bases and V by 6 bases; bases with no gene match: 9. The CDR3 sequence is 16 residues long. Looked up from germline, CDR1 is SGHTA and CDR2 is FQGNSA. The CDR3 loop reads CASRRTSGGLNNEQFF. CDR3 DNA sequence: TGTGCCAGCAGACGTACTAGCGGGGGCCTCAACAATGAGCAGTTCTTC.

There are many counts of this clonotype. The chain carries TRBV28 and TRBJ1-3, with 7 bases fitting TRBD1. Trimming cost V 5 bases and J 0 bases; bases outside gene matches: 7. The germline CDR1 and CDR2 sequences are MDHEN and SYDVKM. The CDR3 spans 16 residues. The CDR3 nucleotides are TGTGCCAGCAGTCGAACAGGGGCTTACTCTGGAAACACCATATATTTT. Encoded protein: CASSRTGAYSGNTIYF. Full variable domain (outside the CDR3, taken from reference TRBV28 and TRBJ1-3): DVKVTQSSRYLVKRTGEKVFLECVQDMDHENMFWYRQDPGLGLRLIYFSYDVKMKEKGDIPEGYSVSREKKERFSLILESASTNQTSMYLCASSRTGAYSGNTIYFGEGSWLTVV.

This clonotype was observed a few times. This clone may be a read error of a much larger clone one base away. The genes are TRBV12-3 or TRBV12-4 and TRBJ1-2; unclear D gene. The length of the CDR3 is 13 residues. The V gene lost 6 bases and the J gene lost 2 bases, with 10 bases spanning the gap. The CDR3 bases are TGTGCCAGCAGAGCTCAGGCGAACTATGGCTACACCTTC. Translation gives CASRAQANYGYTF.

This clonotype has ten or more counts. CDR3 region: CASSYSIGDSSYNEQFF. The CDR3, as DNA: TGTGCCAGCAGTTACTCGATAGGGGATAGCTCCTACAATGAGCAGTTCTTC. V is TRBV6-5 and J is TRBJ2-1, with a tentative D call TRBD1 (5 bases). Trimming removed 0 bases from V and 0 bases from J, with 12 bases in between. CDR1 is MNHEY, CDR2 SVGAGI, per germline. This CDR3 has 17 residues.

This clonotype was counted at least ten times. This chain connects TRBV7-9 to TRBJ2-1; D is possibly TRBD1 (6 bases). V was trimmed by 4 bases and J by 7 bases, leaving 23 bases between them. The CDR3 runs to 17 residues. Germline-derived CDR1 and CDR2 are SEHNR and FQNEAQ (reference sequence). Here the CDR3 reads CASSSAPAANRVNEQFF. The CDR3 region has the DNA TGTGCCAGCAGCTCAGCACCCGCAGCCAACAGGGTAAATGAGCAGTTCTTC.

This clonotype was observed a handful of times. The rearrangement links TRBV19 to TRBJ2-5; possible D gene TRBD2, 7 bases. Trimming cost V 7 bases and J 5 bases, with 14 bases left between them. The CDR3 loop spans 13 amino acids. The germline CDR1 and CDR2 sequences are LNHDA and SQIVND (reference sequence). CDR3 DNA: TGTGCCAGTACTGGGGGGGCTATGGAGACCCAGTACTTC. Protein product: CASTGGAMETQYF.

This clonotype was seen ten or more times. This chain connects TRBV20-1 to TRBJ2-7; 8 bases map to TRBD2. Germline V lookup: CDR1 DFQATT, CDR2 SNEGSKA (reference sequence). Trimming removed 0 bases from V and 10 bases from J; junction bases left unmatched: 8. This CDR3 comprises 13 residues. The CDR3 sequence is CSARDLAGSSQYF. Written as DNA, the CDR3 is TGCAGTGCTAGAGATCTAGCGGGTAGCTCACAGTACTTC.